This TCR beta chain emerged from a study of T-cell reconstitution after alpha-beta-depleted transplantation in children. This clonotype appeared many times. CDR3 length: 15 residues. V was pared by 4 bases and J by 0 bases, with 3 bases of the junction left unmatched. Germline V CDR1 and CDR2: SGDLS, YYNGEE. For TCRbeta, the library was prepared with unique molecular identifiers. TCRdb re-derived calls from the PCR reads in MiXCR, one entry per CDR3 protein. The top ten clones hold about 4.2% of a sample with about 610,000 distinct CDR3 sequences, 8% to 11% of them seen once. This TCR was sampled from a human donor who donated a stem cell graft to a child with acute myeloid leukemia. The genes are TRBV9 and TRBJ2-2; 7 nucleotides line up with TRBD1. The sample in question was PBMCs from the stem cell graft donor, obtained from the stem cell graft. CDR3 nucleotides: TGTGCCAGCAGCCGACAGGGTCCGAACACCGGGGAGCTGTTTTTT. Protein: CASSRQGPNTGELFF.